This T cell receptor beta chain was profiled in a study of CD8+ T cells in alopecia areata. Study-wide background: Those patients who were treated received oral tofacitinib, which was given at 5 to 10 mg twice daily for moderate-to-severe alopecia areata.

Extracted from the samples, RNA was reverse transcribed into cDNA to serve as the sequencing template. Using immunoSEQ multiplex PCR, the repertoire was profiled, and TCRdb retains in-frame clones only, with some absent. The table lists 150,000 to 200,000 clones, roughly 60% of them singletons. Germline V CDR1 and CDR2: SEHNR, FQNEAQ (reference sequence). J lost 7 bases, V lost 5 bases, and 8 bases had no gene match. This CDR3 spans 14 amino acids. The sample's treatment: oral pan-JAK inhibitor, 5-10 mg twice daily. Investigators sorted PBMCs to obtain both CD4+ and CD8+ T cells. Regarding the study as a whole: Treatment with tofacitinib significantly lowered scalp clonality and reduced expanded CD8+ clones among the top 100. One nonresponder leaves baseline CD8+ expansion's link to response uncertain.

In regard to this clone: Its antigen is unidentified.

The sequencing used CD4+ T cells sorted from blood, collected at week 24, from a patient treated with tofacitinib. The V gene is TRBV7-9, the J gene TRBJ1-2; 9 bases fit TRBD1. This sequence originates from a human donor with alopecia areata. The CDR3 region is CASSPQGAKGGYTF. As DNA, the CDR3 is TGTGCCAGCAGCCCACAGGGGGCCAAGGGTGGCTACACCTTC.